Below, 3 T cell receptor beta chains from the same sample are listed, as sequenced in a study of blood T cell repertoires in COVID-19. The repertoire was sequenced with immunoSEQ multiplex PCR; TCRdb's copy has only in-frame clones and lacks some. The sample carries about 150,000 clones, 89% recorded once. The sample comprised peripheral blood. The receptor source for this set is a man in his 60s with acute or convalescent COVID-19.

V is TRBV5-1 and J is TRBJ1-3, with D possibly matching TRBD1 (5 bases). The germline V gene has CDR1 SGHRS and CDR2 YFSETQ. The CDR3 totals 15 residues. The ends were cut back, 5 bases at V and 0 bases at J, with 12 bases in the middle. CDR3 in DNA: TGCGCCAGCAGGAAAGACACAGGCTCTGGAAACACCATATATTTT. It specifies CASRKDTGSGNTIYF.

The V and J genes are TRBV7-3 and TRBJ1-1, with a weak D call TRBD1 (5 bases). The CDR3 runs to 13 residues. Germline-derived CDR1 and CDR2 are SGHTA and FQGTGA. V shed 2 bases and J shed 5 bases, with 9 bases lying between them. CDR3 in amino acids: CASSLAGQTEAFF. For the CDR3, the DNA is TGTGCCAGCAGCTTAGCAGGGCAAACTGAAGCTTTCTTT.

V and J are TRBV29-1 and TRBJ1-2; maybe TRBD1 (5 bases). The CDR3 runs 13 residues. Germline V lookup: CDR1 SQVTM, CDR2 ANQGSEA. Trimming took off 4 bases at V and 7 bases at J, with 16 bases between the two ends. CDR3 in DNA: TGCAGCGTTGGGGACGTTGGGGAGGGTGGCTACACCTTC. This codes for CSVGDVGEGGYTF.